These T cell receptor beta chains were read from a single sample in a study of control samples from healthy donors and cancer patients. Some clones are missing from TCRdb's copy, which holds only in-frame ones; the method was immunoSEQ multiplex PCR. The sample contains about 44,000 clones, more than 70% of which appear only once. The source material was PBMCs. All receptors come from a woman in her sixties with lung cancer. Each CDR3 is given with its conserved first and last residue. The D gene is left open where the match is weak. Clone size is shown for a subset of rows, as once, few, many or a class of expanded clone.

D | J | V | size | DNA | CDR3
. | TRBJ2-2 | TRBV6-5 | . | TGTGCCAGCAGAATGAACACCGGGGAGCTGTTTTTT | CASRMNTGELFF
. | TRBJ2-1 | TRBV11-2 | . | TGTGCCAGCAGCTTAGCCTCCGGGGGCGCCGAGGACAATGAGCAGTTCTTC | CASSLASGGAEDNEQFF
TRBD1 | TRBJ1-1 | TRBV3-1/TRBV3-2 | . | TGTGCCAGCAGCCTAGGGACAGGATGGACTGAAGCTTTCTTT | CASSLGTGWTEAFF
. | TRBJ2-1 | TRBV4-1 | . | TGCGCCAGCAGCGCCCTTCCCGGGCAGTATGAGCAGTTCTTC | CASSALPGQYEQFF
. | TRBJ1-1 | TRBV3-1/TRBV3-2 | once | TGTGCCAGCAGCTCCGCCCTAAACACTGAAGCTTTCTTT | CASSSALNTEAFF
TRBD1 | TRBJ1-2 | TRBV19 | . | TGTGCCAGTAGGACCTCGGGACAGGGATATGGCTACACCTTC | CASRTSGQGYGYTF
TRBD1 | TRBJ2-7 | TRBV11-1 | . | TGTGCCAGCAGTCTATCCGGGACAGCCTACGAGCAGTACTTC | CASSLSGTAYEQYF
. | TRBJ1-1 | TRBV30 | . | TGTGCCTGGAGTGTACGAGGGGAGACAGTTGAAGCTTTCTTT | CAWSVRGETVEAFF
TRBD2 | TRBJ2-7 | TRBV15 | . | TGTGCCACCAGCAGGGAGCGGGAGTCCTCCTACGAGCAGTACTTC | CATSRERESSYEQYF
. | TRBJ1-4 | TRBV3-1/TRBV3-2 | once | TGTGCCAGCAGCCATGGGCCGGGAGAAAAACTGTTTTTT | CASSHGPGEKLFF
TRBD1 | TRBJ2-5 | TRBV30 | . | TGTGCCTGGAGTGACAGGGGGCCTGAGACCCAGTACTTC | CAWSDRGPETQYF
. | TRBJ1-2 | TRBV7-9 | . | TGTGCCAGCAGCCCCAGGTATCGGACCGAGTCTAGAATTGGTGGCTACACCTTC | CASSPRYRTESRIGGYTF
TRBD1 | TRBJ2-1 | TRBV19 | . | TGTGCCAGTAGTCTCTTCACAGGGGTTAAGTACAATGAGCAGTTCTTC | CASSLFTGVKYNEQFF
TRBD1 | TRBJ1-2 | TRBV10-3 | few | TGTGCCATCAGGAAGGACGGACAGGGCAACTATGGCTACACCTTC | CAIRKDGQGNYGYTF
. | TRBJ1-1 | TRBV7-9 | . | TGTGCCAGCAGCTTACAGGGCGGAGACACTGAAGCTTTCTTT | CASSLQGGDTEAFF
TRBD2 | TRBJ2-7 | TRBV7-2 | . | TGTGCCAGCAGCTTACTAGCGGGAGACGACGAGCAGTACTTC | CASSLLAGDDEQYF
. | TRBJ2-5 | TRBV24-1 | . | TGTGCCACCAGTCAGCAGGGGGGCTCTGAGACCCAGTACTTC | CATSQQGGSETQYF
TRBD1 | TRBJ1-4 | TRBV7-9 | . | TGTGCCAGCAGCTTAGTCCTGACAGGGTACGGCGAAAAACTGTTTTTT | CASSLVLTGYGEKLFF
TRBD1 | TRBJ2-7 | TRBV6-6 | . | TGTGCCAGCAGTTACCCTGGACAGGGGAGGCCCGAGCAGTACTTC | CASSYPGQGRPEQYF
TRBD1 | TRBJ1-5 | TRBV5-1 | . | TGCGCCAGCAGCTTGGATCCAGGGGGCTATAGCAATCAGCCCCAGCATTTT | CASSLDPGGYSNQPQHF
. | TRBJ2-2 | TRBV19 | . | TGTGCCAGTATGGGTGCCGTGGGGGAGGTAATCGTTCACGGCATCACCGGGGAGCTGTTTTTT | CASMGAVGEVIVHGITGELFF
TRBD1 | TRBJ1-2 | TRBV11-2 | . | TGTGCCAGCAGCTTTGGGGGTGCGGACAGGGCAAACTATGGCTACACCTTC | CASSFGGADRANYGYTF
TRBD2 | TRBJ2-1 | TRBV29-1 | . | TGCAGCGTTGAGCGGCCTAGCGGAAGCTCCTACAATGAGCAGTTCTTC | CSVERPSGSSYNEQFF
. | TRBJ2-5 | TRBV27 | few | TGTGCCAGCAGTCCCAACCGGGACGCGGTGGAGACCCAGTACTTC | CASSPNRDAVETQYF
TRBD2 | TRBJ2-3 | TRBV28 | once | TGTGCCAGCAGTTTAGGGTTTACTAGCGACTTTCGGGGGGGAGATACGCAGTATTTT | CASSLGFTSDFRGGDTQYF
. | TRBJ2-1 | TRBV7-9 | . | TGTGCCAGCAGCCAAAGCGTCGACTCCTACAATGAGCAGTTCTTC | CASSQSVDSYNEQFF
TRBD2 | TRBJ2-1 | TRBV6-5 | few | TGTGCCAGCAGTTGGGGACTAGCGGGAGCTGGATGGTTCTTC | CASSWGLAGAGWFF
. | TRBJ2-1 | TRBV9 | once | TGTGCCAGCAGCGTAGCTCTGGGACGCGGGTACAATGAGCAGTTCTTC | CASSVALGRGYNEQFF
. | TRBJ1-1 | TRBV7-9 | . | TGTGCCAGCAGCTTTGCTCTGAACACTGAAGCTTTCTTT | CASSFALNTEAFF
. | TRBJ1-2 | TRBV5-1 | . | TGCGCCAGCAGCTTCGGGACCGGGGCCCATGGCTACACCTTC | CASSFGTGAHGYTF
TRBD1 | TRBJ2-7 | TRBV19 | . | TGTGCCAGTGGGAACCAGGGGGCGCCTGGCGAGCAGTACTTC | CASGNQGAPGEQYF
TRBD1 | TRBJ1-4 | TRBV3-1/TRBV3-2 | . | TGTGCCAGCAGCCAAGTGGGACAGAAAGAAAAACTGTTTTTT | CASSQVGQKEKLFF
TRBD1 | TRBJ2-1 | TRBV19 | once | TGTGCCAGTAGTGCCACTTGGGACAGGGATAATGAGCAGTTCTTC | CASSATWDRDNEQFF
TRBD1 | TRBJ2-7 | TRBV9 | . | TGTGCCAGCAGCGTAGGGACCGGGACAGGGTACGAGCAGTACTTC | CASSVGTGTGYEQYF
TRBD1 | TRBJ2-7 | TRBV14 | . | TGTGCCAGCAGCAGCCTGGACAGGGAGCAGGACGAGCAGTACTTC | CASSSLDREQDEQYF
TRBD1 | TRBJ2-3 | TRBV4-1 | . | TGCGCCAGCAGCCCCTTCGAAACAGGGGGCGACGCAGATACGCAGTATTTT | CASSPFETGGDADTQYF
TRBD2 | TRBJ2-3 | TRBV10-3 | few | TGTGCCATCAGTGAGGGACTAGCGGGAGTTACTGCGCAGTATTTT | CAISEGLAGVTAQYF
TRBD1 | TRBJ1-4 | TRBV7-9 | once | TGTGCCGGAAGCCGCGGGACAGGGAATGAAAAACTGTTTTTT | CAGSRGTGNEKLFF
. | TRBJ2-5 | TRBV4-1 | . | TGCGCCAGCAGCCCAACATTACGACGAAGGGGTTACGAGACCCAGTACTTC | CASSPTLRRRGYETQYF
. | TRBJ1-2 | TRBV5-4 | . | TGTGCCAGCAGCTCCTTACGGGACAACTATGGCTACACCTTC | CASSSLRDNYGYTF
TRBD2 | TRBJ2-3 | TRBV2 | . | TGTGCCAGCAGTTGGAGCGGGAGGAGTGGCACAGATACGCAGTATTTT | CASSWSGRSGTDTQYF
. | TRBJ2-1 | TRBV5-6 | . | TGTGCCAGCAGCTCCACCCATAGGCGGGATAGGGGTGAGCAGTTCTTC | CASSSTHRRDRGEQFF
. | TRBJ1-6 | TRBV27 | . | TGTGCCAGCGGGTCACCCCTCCACTTT | CASGSPLHF
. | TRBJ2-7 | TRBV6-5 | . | TGTGCCAGCAGCCTGGGGGGCCCCTACGAGCAGTACTTC | CASSLGGPYEQYF
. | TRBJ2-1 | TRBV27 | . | TGTGCCAGCAGTTTTGGGGAGTACAATGAGCAGTTCTTC | CASSFGEYNEQFF
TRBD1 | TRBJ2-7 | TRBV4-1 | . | TGCGCCAGCAGCCCAAGGACAGGGGGGAAAGCCGAGCAGTACTTC | CASSPRTGGKAEQYF
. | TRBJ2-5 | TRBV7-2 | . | TGTGCCAGCAGCCTTAGTGTTAGGGAGACCCAGTACTTC | CASSLSVRETQYF
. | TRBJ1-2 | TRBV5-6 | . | TGTGCCAGCAGCTTTCCGGGGGCATCTCGGGGCTACACCTTC | CASSFPGASRGYTF
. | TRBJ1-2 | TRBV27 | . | TGTGCCAGGGTGAAAAGGAACTATGGCTACACCTTC | CARVKRNYGYTF
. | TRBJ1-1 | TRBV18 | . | TGTGCCAGCTCACTCGGGCACACCCTGAACACTGAAGCTTTCTTT | CASSLGHTLNTEAFF
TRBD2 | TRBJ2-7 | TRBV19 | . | TGTGCCAGTAGTCCCCTGACTAGCGGGCAGCAGTACTTC | CASSPLTSGQQYF
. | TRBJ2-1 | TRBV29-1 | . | TGCAGCGTTGAAGGGCTTCCTCGCAACAATGAGCAGTTCTTC | CSVEGLPRNNEQFF
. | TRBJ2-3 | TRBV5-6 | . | TGTGCCAGCAGCCTATGGCGCGGAACTAGCACAGATACGCAGTATTTT | CASSLWRGTSTDTQYF
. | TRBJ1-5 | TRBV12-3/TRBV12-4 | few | TGTGCCAGCAGTCCAATCGGAAGGCAGCCCCAGCATTTT | CASSPIGRQPQHF
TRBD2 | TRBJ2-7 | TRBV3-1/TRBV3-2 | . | TGTGCCAGCAGCCAAGGAGAACTAGCGGGAGCCGAGCAGTACTTC | CASSQGELAGAEQYF
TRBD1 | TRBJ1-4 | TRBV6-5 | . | TGTGCCAGCTTGGGGGACAGGGGGACTAATGAAAAACTGTTTTTT | CASLGDRGTNEKLFF
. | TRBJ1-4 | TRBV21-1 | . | TGTGCCAGCCTGAGACGGACTAATGAAAAACTGTTTTTT | CASLRRTNEKLFF
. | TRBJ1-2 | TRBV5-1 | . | TGCGCCAGCAGCCAACAGGGTGGGGGCTATGGCTACACCTTC | CASSQQGGGYGYTF
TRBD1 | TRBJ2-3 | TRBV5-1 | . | TGCGCCAGCAGCCTGGGACAGGAAACAGATACGCAGTATTTT | CASSLGQETDTQYF
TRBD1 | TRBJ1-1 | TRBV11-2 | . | TGTGCCAGCAGCATAACACAGGGGCCCACTGAAGCTTTCTTT | CASSITQGPTEAFF